A selection of T cell receptor beta chains follows, all from one sample in a study of response to subunit inactivated influenza vaccine. TCRdb re-analysed the RT-PCR reads in MiXCR, keeping a single row per CDR3 protein. The sample includes around 500,000 distinct CDR3 sequences, over 9.5% of them seen just once. Source: PBMCs from blood, taken roughly 45 days after vaccination. These TCRs come from a man in his fifties who received an inactivated influenza vaccine. CDR3s include the opening cysteine and the closing phenylalanine or tryptophan. D genes are given only for firm matches. Rows may omit the clone size; those that give it use once, few, many or a size class.

j_gene: TRBJ2-2
abundance: -
d_gene: -
v_gene: TRBV9
CDR3nt: TGTGCCAGCAGCGTTTCAGGGTTTGAAACCGGGGAGCTGTTTTTT
CDR3aa: CASSVSGFETGELFF

j_gene: TRBJ2-1
abundance: many
d_gene: TRBD2
v_gene: TRBV20-1
CDR3nt: TGCAGTGCTCCCCAAGCGGGGAACAATGAGCAGTTCTTC
CDR3aa: CSAPQAGNNEQFF

j_gene: TRBJ2-5
abundance: few
d_gene: TRBD2
v_gene: TRBV10-3
CDR3nt: TGTGCCGTGGGACTACAAGAGACCCAGTACTTC
CDR3aa: CAVGLQETQYF

j_gene: TRBJ2-6
abundance: -
d_gene: -
v_gene: TRBV20-1
CDR3nt: TGCAGTGCTAGAGCCCCCTACAGGACCACCTCTGGGGCCAACGTCCTGACTTTC
CDR3aa: CSARAPYRTTSGANVLTF

j_gene: TRBJ2-7
abundance: -
d_gene: -
v_gene: TRBV20-1
CDR3nt: TGCAGTGCTAGCCCTTGGGGAGTGGGCTACGAGCAGTACTTC
CDR3aa: CSASPWGVGYEQYF

j_gene: TRBJ2-2
abundance: few
d_gene: -
v_gene: TRBV7-9
CDR3nt: TGTGCCAGCAGCCCCAGTTCAAACACCGGGGAGCTGTTTTTT
CDR3aa: CASSPSSNTGELFF

j_gene: TRBJ2-1
abundance: many
d_gene: -
v_gene: TRBV7-2
CDR3nt: TGTGCCAGCACCCTAAAATTGGGAAACTCCTACAATGAGCAGTTCTTC
CDR3aa: CASTLKLGNSYNEQFF

j_gene: TRBJ2-2
abundance: few
d_gene: -
v_gene: TRBV6-5
CDR3nt: TGTGCCAGCAGTTACAAAGGCGGTACGAACACCGGGGAGCTGTTTTTT
CDR3aa: CASSYKGGTNTGELFF

j_gene: TRBJ2-1
abundance: few
d_gene: -
v_gene: TRBV9
CDR3nt: TGTGCCAGCAACCTCGGGGGAGTCAATGAGCAGTTCTTC
CDR3aa: CASNLGGVNEQFF

j_gene: TRBJ2-1
abundance: few
d_gene: TRBD2
v_gene: TRBV4-2
CDR3nt: TGTGCCAGCAGCCAAGTTCGAGCGGGAGGCCCCAATGAGCAGTTCTTC
CDR3aa: CASSQVRAGGPNEQFF

j_gene: TRBJ2-5
abundance: many
d_gene: -
v_gene: TRBV7-9
CDR3nt: TGTGCCAGCAGCTTAGCTTCCGAGACCCAGTACTTC
CDR3aa: CASSLASETQYF

j_gene: TRBJ2-5
abundance: few
d_gene: TRBD2
v_gene: TRBV14
CDR3nt: TGTGCCAGCAGCCCGGGACTAGCGGGGGGCGAAGAGACCCAGTACTTC
CDR3aa: CASSPGLAGGEETQYF

j_gene: TRBJ2-1
abundance: many
d_gene: TRBD2
v_gene: TRBV6-1
CDR3nt: TGTGCCAGCAGTCCCCTAGCGGGAGGGACCTACAATGAGCAGTTCTTC
CDR3aa: CASSPLAGGTYNEQFF

j_gene: TRBJ2-3
abundance: few
d_gene: -
v_gene: TRBV7-2
CDR3nt: TGTGCCAGCAGCTTAGCGGGCCGTGGGACGGCAGATACGCAGTATTTT
CDR3aa: CASSLAGRGTADTQYF

j_gene: TRBJ2-7
abundance: few
d_gene: -
v_gene: TRBV20-1
CDR3nt: TGCAGTGCTAGAGATCGGGGGACAGTTCCCTACGAGCAGTACTTC
CDR3aa: CSARDRGTVPYEQYF

j_gene: TRBJ2-1
abundance: many
d_gene: TRBD2
v_gene: TRBV20-1
CDR3nt: TGCAGTGCTGAAAGGACTAGCGGGAAGGACAATGAGCAGTTCTTC
CDR3aa: CSAERTSGKDNEQFF

j_gene: TRBJ2-7
abundance: few
d_gene: -
v_gene: TRBV20-1
CDR3nt: TGCAGTGCAAGGTGGCTGCGGGTCTACGAGCAGTACTTC
CDR3aa: CSARWLRVYEQYF

j_gene: TRBJ2-1
abundance: few
d_gene: -
v_gene: TRBV7-2
CDR3nt: TGTGCCAGCAGCGGAAGGTCAAATGAGCAGTTCTTC
CDR3aa: CASSGRSNEQFF

j_gene: TRBJ2-7
abundance: -
d_gene: TRBD2
v_gene: TRBV12-3/TRBV12-4
CDR3nt: TGTGCCAGCAGTCCCCGGACTAGCGGGAGGGCGCTGGCCGAGCAGTACTTC
CDR3aa: CASSPRTSGRALAEQYF

j_gene: TRBJ2-3
abundance: -
d_gene: -
v_gene: TRBV18
CDR3nt: TGTGCCAGCTCACTAATTTGGGAGAGCACAGATACGCAGTATTTT
CDR3aa: CASSLIWESTDTQYF

j_gene: TRBJ1-2
abundance: many
d_gene: -
v_gene: TRBV20-1
CDR3nt: TGCAGTGCTCCCGTAGGGAGCTACACCTTC
CDR3aa: CSAPVGSYTF

j_gene: TRBJ2-1
abundance: -
d_gene: TRBD2
v_gene: TRBV5-1
CDR3nt: TGCGCCAGCAGCTTAGGACTAGTGGTGGATGAGCAGTTCTTC
CDR3aa: CASSLGLVVDEQFF

j_gene: TRBJ1-5
abundance: -
d_gene: -
v_gene: TRBV27
CDR3nt: TGTGCCAGCAGGACTGAGGGCCCTAGCAATCAGCCCCAGCATTTT
CDR3aa: CASRTEGPSNQPQHF

j_gene: TRBJ1-6
abundance: few
d_gene: -
v_gene: TRBV4-1
CDR3nt: TGCGCCAGCAGCCAAGATTTAAGACGTTCACCCCTCCACTTT
CDR3aa: CASSQDLRRSPLHF

j_gene: TRBJ1-1
abundance: -
d_gene: -
v_gene: TRBV11-1
CDR3nt: TGTGCCAGCGGAGAGCCTCCCTGGAACGGCCCCCCTGAAGCTTTCTTT
CDR3aa: CASGEPPWNGPPEAFF

j_gene: TRBJ2-6
abundance: -
d_gene: -
v_gene: TRBV11-2
CDR3nt: TGTGCCAGCAGCTCCTGGGGAGGAGGGGCCAACGTCCTGACTTTC
CDR3aa: CASSSWGGGANVLTF

j_gene: TRBJ2-1
abundance: few
d_gene: -
v_gene: TRBV25-1
CDR3nt: TGTGCCAGCAGTGATGTTGGCGTGGAGGACGCGGGACACAATGAGCAGTTCTTC
CDR3aa: CASSDVGVEDAGHNEQFF

j_gene: TRBJ2-3
abundance: many
d_gene: -
v_gene: TRBV12-3/TRBV12-4
CDR3nt: TGTGCCAGCAGCCAGGACTTCGGGGCAGATACGCAGTATTTT
CDR3aa: CASSQDFGADTQYF

j_gene: TRBJ2-1
abundance: -
d_gene: -
v_gene: TRBV2
CDR3nt: TGTGCCAGCAGTAGACTAGTCCCCTACAATGAGCAGTTCTTC
CDR3aa: CASSRLVPYNEQFF

j_gene: TRBJ1-2
abundance: many
d_gene: TRBD1
v_gene: TRBV5-1
CDR3nt: TGCGCCAGCAGAAATCTTCTACAAGACAGGGGGAAAGGCTACACCTTC
CDR3aa: CASRNLLQDRGKGYTF

j_gene: TRBJ1-5
abundance: many
d_gene: TRBD1
v_gene: TRBV12-3/TRBV12-4
CDR3nt: TGTGCCAGCAGTTTGACAGGGAGGCATCAGCCCCAGCATTTT
CDR3aa: CASSLTGRHQPQHF

j_gene: TRBJ2-5
abundance: many
d_gene: -
v_gene: TRBV6-5
CDR3nt: TGTGCCAGCAGTTTTCGGGCAGCGTACCAAGAGACCCAGTACTTC
CDR3aa: CASSFRAAYQETQYF

j_gene: TRBJ2-1
abundance: -
d_gene: -
v_gene: TRBV4-3
CDR3nt: TGCGCCAGCAGCCAAGATTTAAGGGCGGATGAGCAGTTCTTC
CDR3aa: CASSQDLRADEQFF

j_gene: TRBJ1-1
abundance: few
d_gene: TRBD1
v_gene: TRBV5-5
CDR3nt: TGTGCCAGCAGCTTTGGGTATTCAGGGGACAGGGGTCAGGGAGCTTTCTTT
CDR3aa: CASSFGYSGDRGQGAFF

j_gene: TRBJ2-3
abundance: once
d_gene: -
v_gene: TRBV20-1
CDR3nt: TGCAGTGCTAGACTTTCAGATACGCAGTATTTT
CDR3aa: CSARLSDTQYF

j_gene: TRBJ2-3
abundance: -
d_gene: -
v_gene: TRBV29-1
CDR3nt: TGCAGCGTTCTGGCGGGGCGCACAGATACGCAGTATTTT
CDR3aa: CSVLAGRTDTQYF

j_gene: TRBJ2-5
abundance: few
d_gene: -
v_gene: TRBV7-2
CDR3nt: TGTGCCAGCAGCTTAGCTTGGGATCTGGGACGGGGGCGAGTTCAAGAGACCCAGTACTTC
CDR3aa: CASSLAWDLGRGRVQETQYF

j_gene: TRBJ1-4
abundance: -
d_gene: -
v_gene: TRBV28
CDR3nt: TGTGCCAGCAGTTCACCGGGAGGGACTAATGAAAAACTGTTTTTT
CDR3aa: CASSSPGGTNEKLFF

j_gene: TRBJ2-7
abundance: -
d_gene: -
v_gene: TRBV28
CDR3nt: TGTGCCAGCAGTTTAGCGGTTGACGAGCAGTACTTC
CDR3aa: CASSLAVDEQYF

j_gene: TRBJ1-1
abundance: few
d_gene: -
v_gene: TRBV7-8
CDR3nt: TGTGCCAGCAGGTTAAGGACAGCGGTGAACACTGAAGCTTTCTTT
CDR3aa: CASRLRTAVNTEAFF

j_gene: TRBJ2-7
abundance: many
d_gene: -
v_gene: TRBV7-9
CDR3nt: TGTGCCAGCAGCGAAAACTCGGGCAGGGACGAGCAGTACTTC
CDR3aa: CASSENSGRDEQYF

j_gene: TRBJ2-1
abundance: few
d_gene: -
v_gene: TRBV5-1
CDR3nt: TGCGCCAGCAGCTTCGGAGACAGGTATAATGAGCAGTTCTTC
CDR3aa: CASSFGDRYNEQFF

j_gene: TRBJ2-7
abundance: -
d_gene: -
v_gene: TRBV11-2
CDR3nt: TGTGCCAGCAGCTTATATACAGGGCCCCACGAGCAGTACTTC
CDR3aa: CASSLYTGPHEQYF

j_gene: TRBJ1-2
abundance: few
d_gene: -
v_gene: TRBV29-1
CDR3nt: TGCAGCGTGACGACTTCTCCGGGAATTGGCTACACCTTC
CDR3aa: CSVTTSPGIGYTF

j_gene: TRBJ1-2
abundance: -
d_gene: -
v_gene: TRBV27
CDR3nt: TGTGCCAGCAGTTCCTTAGGGACCTATGGCTACACCTTC
CDR3aa: CASSSLGTYGYTF

j_gene: TRBJ1-4
abundance: many
d_gene: -
v_gene: TRBV29-1
CDR3nt: TGCAGCGCCTCATCTTCGGTGGCTAATGAAAAACTGTTTTTT
CDR3aa: CSASSSVANEKLFF

j_gene: TRBJ2-7
abundance: -
d_gene: -
v_gene: TRBV19
CDR3nt: TGTGCCAGTAGTAAGGGGCAAACCGAGCAGTACTTC
CDR3aa: CASSKGQTEQYF

j_gene: TRBJ1-3
abundance: -
d_gene: -
v_gene: TRBV7-2
CDR3nt: TGTGCCAGCAGCTTAGCCGCGCCCGGGGTCTCTGGAAACACCATGTATTTT
CDR3aa: CASSLAAPGVSGNTMYF

j_gene: TRBJ1-5
abundance: many
d_gene: -
v_gene: TRBV12-3/TRBV12-4
CDR3nt: TGTGCCAGCAGTTTCAGGGGAGAGAATCAGCCCCAGCATTTT
CDR3aa: CASSFRGENQPQHF

j_gene: TRBJ2-4
abundance: few
d_gene: -
v_gene: TRBV7-2
CDR3nt: TGTGCCAGCAGCTTGGAGAGCAAAAACATTCAGTACTTC
CDR3aa: CASSLESKNIQYF

j_gene: TRBJ1-4
abundance: few
d_gene: TRBD1
v_gene: TRBV6-1
CDR3nt: TGTGCCAGCAGTGCGGGACAGGGGATGGGTGAAAAACTGTTTTTT
CDR3aa: CASSAGQGMGEKLFF

j_gene: TRBJ2-1
abundance: -
d_gene: -
v_gene: TRBV27
CDR3nt: TGTGCCAGCAGTTTCGGGTTCAATGAGCAGTTCTTC
CDR3aa: CASSFGFNEQFF

j_gene: TRBJ2-5
abundance: -
d_gene: -
v_gene: TRBV2
CDR3nt: TGTGCCAGCAGCGGTGTGGGGGCCGAGACCCAGTACTTC
CDR3aa: CASSGVGAETQYF

j_gene: TRBJ2-5
abundance: -
d_gene: -
v_gene: TRBV6-5
CDR3nt: TGTGCCAGCAGTTACTCTCGCGGGTTGGAGACCCAGTACTTC
CDR3aa: CASSYSRGLETQYF